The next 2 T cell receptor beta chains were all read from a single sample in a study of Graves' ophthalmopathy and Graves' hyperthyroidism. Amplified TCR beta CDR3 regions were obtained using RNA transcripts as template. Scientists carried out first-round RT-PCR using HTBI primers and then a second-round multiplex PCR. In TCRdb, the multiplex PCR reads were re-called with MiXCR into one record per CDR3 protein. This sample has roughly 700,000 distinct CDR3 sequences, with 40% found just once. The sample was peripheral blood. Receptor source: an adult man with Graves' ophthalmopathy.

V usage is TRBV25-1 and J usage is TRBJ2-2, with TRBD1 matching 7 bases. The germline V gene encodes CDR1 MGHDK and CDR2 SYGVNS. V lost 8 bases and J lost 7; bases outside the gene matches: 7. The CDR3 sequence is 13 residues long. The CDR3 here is CASFDRDGGELFF. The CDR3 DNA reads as TGTGCCAGCTTTGACAGGGACGGCGGGGAGCTGTTTTTT.

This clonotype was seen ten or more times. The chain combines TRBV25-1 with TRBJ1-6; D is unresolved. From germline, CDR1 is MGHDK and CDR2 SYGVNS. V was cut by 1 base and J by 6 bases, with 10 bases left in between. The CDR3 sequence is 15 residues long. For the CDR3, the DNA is TGTGCCAGCAGTGAATCCTTGGGCACTAATTCACCCCTCCACTTT. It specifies CASSESLGTNSPLHF.